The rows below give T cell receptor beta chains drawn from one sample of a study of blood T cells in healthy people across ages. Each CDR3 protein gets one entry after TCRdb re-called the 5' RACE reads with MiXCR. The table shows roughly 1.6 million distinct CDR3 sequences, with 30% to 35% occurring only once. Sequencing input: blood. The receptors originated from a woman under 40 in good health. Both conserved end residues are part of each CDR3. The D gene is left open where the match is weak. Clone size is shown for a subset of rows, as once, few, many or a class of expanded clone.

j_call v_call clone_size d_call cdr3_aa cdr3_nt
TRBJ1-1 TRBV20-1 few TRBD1 CSARAPGQGTTWTEAFF TGCAGTGCTAGAGCCCCCGGACAGGGAACTACGTGGACTGAAGCTTTCTTT
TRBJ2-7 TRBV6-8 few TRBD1 CASSHKDRRWMEQYF TGTGCCAGCAGTCATAAGGACAGGCGTTGGATGGAGCAGTACTTC
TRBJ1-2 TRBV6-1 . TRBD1 CASSLGPQGAGGYTF TGTGCCAGCAGCCTGGGGCCCCAGGGGGCCGGAGGCTACACCTTC
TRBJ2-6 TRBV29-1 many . CSVERSSGANVLTF TGCAGCGTTGAACGGAGCTCTGGGGCCAACGTCCTGACTTTC
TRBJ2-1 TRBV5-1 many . CASSRGQERDEQFF TGCGCCAGCAGCCGGGGGCAGGAGCGGGATGAGCAGTTCTTC
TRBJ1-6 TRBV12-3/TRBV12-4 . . CASSLTGGNSPLHF TGTGCCAGCAGCTTAACTGGGGGGAATTCACCCCTCCACTTT
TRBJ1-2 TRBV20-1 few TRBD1 CSAPDREYGYTF TGCAGTGCGCCAGACAGGGAGTATGGCTACACCTTC
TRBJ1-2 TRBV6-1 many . CASSQDANYGYTF TGTGCCAGCAGTCAGGATGCTAACTATGGCTACACCTTC
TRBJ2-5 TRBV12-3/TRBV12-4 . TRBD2 CASSALAGAQETQYF TGTGCCAGCAGCGCACTAGCGGGGGCCCAAGAGACCCAGTACTTC
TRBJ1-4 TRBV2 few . CGGGQPNEKLFF TGTGGGGGAGGACAGCCGAATGAAAAACTGTTTTTT
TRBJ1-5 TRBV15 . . CATSREKDLRPQHF TGTGCCACCAGCAGAGAGAAGGACTTGAGGCCCCAGCATTTT
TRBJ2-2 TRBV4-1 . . CASSLTGVTTGELFF TGCGCCAGCAGCCTCACCGGGGTGACCACCGGGGAGCTGTTTTTT
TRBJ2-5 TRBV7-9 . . CASSYRGDQETQYF TGTGCCAGCAGTTATCGTGGGGACCAAGAGACCCAGTACTTC
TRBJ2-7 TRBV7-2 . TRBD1 CASSSTGQGSREQYF TGTGCCAGCAGCTCGACCGGACAGGGATCTAGGGAGCAGTACTTC
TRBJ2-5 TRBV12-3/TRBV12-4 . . CASSPGLGQYF TGTGCCAGCAGTCCGGGGCTGGGCCAGTACTTC
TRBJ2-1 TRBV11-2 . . CASSLSGPYTEQFF TGTGCCAGCAGCTTAAGTGGGCCTTACACTGAGCAGTTCTTC
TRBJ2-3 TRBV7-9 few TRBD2 CASSISRRGATDTQYF TGTGCCAGCAGCATCTCCAGGCGGGGGGCCACAGATACGCAGTATTTT
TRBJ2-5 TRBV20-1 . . CSGGLETQYF TGCAGTGGGGGGTTGGAGACCCAGTACTTC
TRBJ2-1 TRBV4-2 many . CASSPTTEGQDNEQFF TGTGCCAGCAGCCCAACCACCGAGGGGCAGGACAATGAGCAGTTCTTC
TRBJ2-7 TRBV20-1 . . CSASPGGGSSYQQYF TGCAGTGCTAGTCCGGGGGGCGGGAGCTCCTACCAGCAGTACTTC